This entry lists 29 T cell receptor beta chains sequenced from one sample in a study of early T cells in non-severe SARS-CoV-2 infection. TCRdb called the 5' RACE reads again in MiXCR, with one record for every CDR3 protein. Of about 70,000 distinct CDR3 sequences listed, over 8% are singletons. The specimen was whole blood, collected at baseline. Receptors originate from an adult who was a healthcare worker with PCR-confirmed SARS-CoV-2 infection or an uninfected control (not recorded which).

This clonotype is termed medium-sized (0.01 to 0.1%). This chain links TRBV13 with TRBJ1-1; weak D call: TRBD1 (6 bases). Germline CDR1 is PRHDT and CDR2 is FYEKMQ (reference sequence). The CDR3 runs 14 residues. V was shortened by 5 bases and J by 2 bases, with 12 bases between the two germline ends. CDR3 region: CASSTGAGNTEAFF. As DNA, the CDR3 is TGTGCCAGCAGCACGGGGGCTGGAAACACTGAAGCTTTCTTT.

V usage is TRBV25-1 and J usage is TRBJ1-4; D ambiguous. This CDR3 comprises 17 residues. V lost 2 bases and J 4 bases, leaving 17 bases between the germline ends. In germline, CDR1 is MGHDK, CDR2 SYGVNS. As DNA, the CDR3 is TGTGCCAGCAGTGAAGTCGCCACCGGCGGGGATAATGAAAAACTGTTTTTT. It translates to CASSEVATGGDNEKLFF.

This clonotype was detected a few times. This CDR3 reads CASSLSPTLDTEAFF. CDR3 nucleotide sequence: TGTGCCAGCAGTTTATCCCCCACACTGGACACTGAAGCTTTCTTT. This sequence joins TRBV28 and TRBJ1-1; D call uncertain. Trimming removed 1 base from V and 3 bases from J, with 12 bases in between. Looked up from germline, CDR1 is MDHEN and CDR2 is SYDVKM. This CDR3 region has 15 residues.

This clonotype was counted only a few times. V is TRBV7-3 and J is TRBJ2-1; D unclear. CDR1 and CDR2 (germline): SGHTA, FQGTGA. V was pared by 5 bases and J by 0 bases, with 8 bases between. The CDR3 is made up of 14 amino acids. As DNA, the CDR3 is TGTGCCAGCAGCGACGCGGCCTCCTACAATGAGCAGTTCTTC. Translating gives CASSDAASYNEQFF. Using reference TRBV7-3 and TRBJ2-1 for the parts outside the CDR3, the full variable domain is GAGVSQTPSNKVTEKGKYVELRCDPISGHTALYWYRQSLGQGPEFLIYFQGTGAADDSGLPNDRFFAVRPEGSVSTLKIQRTERGDSAVYLCASSDAASYNEQFFGPGTRLTVL.

This clonotype showed up many times. The chain employs TRBV5-1 and TRBJ1-1; perhaps TRBD1 as D (5 bases). This CDR3 comprises 13 residues. Trimming removed 3 bases at V and 7 bases at J, with 13 bases between. Germline CDR1 SGHRS, CDR2 YFSETQ. Here the CDR3 reads CASSSTGADEAFF. CDR3 nucleotides: TGCGCCAGCAGCTCCACAGGAGCAGATGAAGCTTTCTTT.

CDR3 loop: CASSRSPETHRLFF. The CDR3 DNA sequence: TGCGCCAGCAGCCGATCGCCGGAGACCCATAGGCTGTTTTTT. The genes are TRBV4-1 and TRBJ2-2; D is undetermined. CDR1 and CDR2 (germline): MGHRA, YSYEKL. The CDR3 covers 14 residues. V was pared by 4 bases and J by 13 bases, with 19 bases between.

A few counts support this clonotype. The chain couples TRBV4-2 to TRBJ1-5; D gene ambiguous. Germline V gene data show CDR1 as LGHNA and CDR2 as YNFKEQ. The CDR3 is made up of 15 amino acids. The V gene lost 4 bases and the J gene lost 3 bases, with 13 bases spanning the gap. CDR3 DNA sequence: TGTGCCAGCAGCCCGACGGCCGGAAACAATCAGCCCCAGCATTTT. Amino acids: CASSPTAGNNQPQHF.

CDR3 in DNA: TGCAGCGTTGAAGGGGACCGGAATGAAAAACTGTTTTTT. Protein: CSVEGDRNEKLFF. This chain links TRBV29-1 with TRBJ1-4, with D perhaps TRBD1 (5 bases). Germline V CDR1 and CDR2: SQVTM, ANQGSEA. Trimming pared 1 base from V and 5 bases from J, leaving 8 bases between. The CDR3 runs to 13 residues.

At least ten counts were recorded for this clonotype. The genes are TRBV6-5 and TRBJ2-2, with TRBD1 identical over 8 bases. With 2 bases clipped from V and 2 bases from J, the junction kept 7 bases outside the gene matches. Germline-derived CDR1 and CDR2 are MNHEY and SVGAGI. CDR3 length equals 17 residues. The CDR3 nucleotides read TGTGCCAGCAGTTACGACGGCAGGGGGCATAACACCGGGGAGCTGTTTTTT. The encoded protein is CASSYDGRGHNTGELFF.

This clonotype has ten or more counts. The chain couples TRBV28 to TRBJ2-2; 8 positions match TRBD1. The CDR3 is 16 residues long. With 2 bases clipped from V and 2 bases from J, the junction kept 4 bases outside the gene matches. CDR1 and CDR2 from the germline V gene are MDHEN and SYDVKM. The CDR3 region is CASSLHRGFNTGELFF. The CDR3, as DNA: TGTGCCAGCAGTTTACACAGGGGGTTTAACACCGGGGAGCTGTTTTTT.

This chain uses TRBV28 with TRBJ2-6, with D hard to call. Trimming pared 2 bases from V and 0 bases from J, leaving 2 bases between. CDR1 is MDHEN and CDR2 is SYDVKM in the germline V gene. This CDR3 region has 14 residues. The CDR3 reads CASSLPSGANVLTF. The CDR3 DNA sequence: TGTGCCAGCAGTTTACCCTCTGGGGCCAACGTCCTGACTTTC.

The rearrangement uses TRBV28 and TRBJ2-3; 7 nucleotides line up with TRBD1. The CDR3 contains 16 residues. CDR1 is MDHEN and CDR2 is SYDVKM in the germline V gene. The junction had 8 bases not matched to a gene; V was cut back by 5 bases and J by 0 bases. CDR3 in DNA: TGTGCCAGCAGTAAACTTCCGGGACAGAGCACAGATACGCAGTATTTT. This encodes CASSKLPGQSTDTQYF.

In its sample, this clonotype ranks as medium-sized. The chain combines TRBV11-2 with TRBJ2-5, with D perhaps TRBD1 or TRBD2 (5 bases each). Looked up from germline, CDR1 is SGHAT and CDR2 is FQNNGV. With 3 bases removed from V and 11 bases from J, the gap between germline ends came to 16 bases. This CDR3 comprises 13 residues. The CDR3 DNA reads as TGTGCCAGCAGCTTCCCCACCGGGACGGTGCAGTACTTC. It translates to CASSFPTGTVQYF. The variable domain in full, completed from reference TRBV11-2 and TRBJ2-5, reads EAGVAQSPRYKIIEKRQSVAFWCNPISGHATLYWYQQILGQGPKLLIQFQNNGVVDDSQLPKDRFSAERLKGVDSTLKIQPAKLEDSAVYLCASSFPTGTVQYFGPGTRLLVL.

This clonotype showed up many times. The CDR3 DNA reads TGTGCCAGCAGCTTAGCGGCGGGGGCCCCTGAAGCTTTCTTT. It specifies CASSLAAGAPEAFF. This chain connects TRBV7-9 to TRBJ1-1, with D possibly TRBD1 on 6 matching bases. Germline V CDR1 and CDR2: SEHNR, FQNEAQ (reference sequence). Trimming removed 0 bases at V and 6 bases at J, with 11 bases between. This CDR3 region has 14 residues.

Turning to this clonotype: This clone may be a read error of a much larger clone one base away. The chain combines TRBV28 with TRBJ2-3, with TRBD2 identical over 8 bases. The germline CDR1 and CDR2 sequences are MDHEN and SYDVKM. V dropped 10 bases and J dropped 0; count of bases not matched to a gene: 12. The CDR3 is 16 amino acids. The CDR3 loop reads CAILNRSGTSTDTQYF. The CDR3 bases are TGTGCCATACTCAACCGTAGCGGGACGAGCACAGATACGCAGTATTTT.

This clonotype came up many times. The chain has TRBV10-3 and TRBJ2-7; D may correspond to TRBD1 or TRBD2 (5 bases each). CDR1 is ENHRY and CDR2 is SYGVKD in the germline V gene. V lost 4 bases and J lost 3, with 7 bases in between. CDR3 length: 12 residues. CDR3: CAISGGIYEQYF. The CDR3 DNA reads as TGTGCCATCAGTGGGGGGATCTACGAGCAGTACTTC.

In its sample, this clonotype was seen many times. V usage is TRBV20-1 and J usage is TRBJ1-6; D remains ambiguous. Germline values: CDR1 DFQATT, CDR2 SNEGSKA (reference sequence). The V end was cut by 3 bases, the J end by 13 bases, with 16 bases between. There are 13 residues in the CDR3. The DNA of the CDR3 is TGCAGTGCTAGGCCTGACACGTCAAGGCCCCTCCACTTT. Residues: CSARPDTSRPLHF.

The chain recombines TRBV28 with TRBJ1-2; maybe TRBD1 (6 bases). V dropped 6 bases and J dropped 2 bases, with 13 bases sitting between them. This CDR3 has 14 residues. Germline V gene sequence: CDR1 MDHEN, CDR2 SYDVKM. The CDR3 region is CASSGIGQNYGYTF. CDR3 in DNA: TGTGCCAGCAGCGGAATCGGACAGAACTATGGCTACACCTTC.

With regard to this clonotype: A much larger clone differs by one base, so this may be a read error. V and J are TRBV7-9 and TRBJ1-2; 7 bases are a match to TRBD1. The CDR3 runs 15 residues. Per the germline V gene, CDR1 is SEHNR and CDR2 is FQNEAQ (reference sequence). V trimming: 7 bases; J trimming: 7 bases; junction bases outside the gene matches: 15. CDR3 loop: CASNTSVQGSFGYTF. In DNA, the CDR3 is TGTGCCAGCAACACGAGCGTACAGGGGTCCTTTGGCTACACCTTC.

This clonotype was detected many times. The V gene is TRBV7-2, the J gene TRBJ2-3; D not resolved. From germline, CDR1 is SGHTA and CDR2 FQGNSA. V was shortened by 2 bases and J by 5 bases, with 5 bases between the two germline ends. The CDR3 runs 12 residues. The chain's CDR3 is CASSLSGDTQYF. The DNA of the CDR3 is TGTGCCAGCAGCTTATCGGGAGATACGCAGTATTTT.

The rearrangement joins TRBV7-2 to TRBJ1-1; 9 bases match TRBD1. The V and J ends lost 6 bases and 6 bases, in that order; junction bases with no gene match: 14. Germline CDR1 and CDR2: SGHTA and FQGNSA. The CDR3 consists of 16 residues. CDR3 in amino acids: CASRRTGGTTAAEAFF. Written as DNA, the CDR3 is TGTGCCAGCAGGAGAACAGGGGGCACTACGGCAGCTGAAGCTTTCTTT. The variable domain in full, with the rest retrieved from reference TRBV7-2 and TRBJ1-1, is GAGVSQSPSNKVTEKGKDVELRCDPISGHTALYWYRQSLGQGLEFLIYFQGNSAPDKSGLPSDRFSAERTGGSVSTLTIQRTQQEDSAVYLCASRRTGGTTAAEAFFGQGTRLTVV.

In nucleotides, the CDR3 is TGCGCCAGCAGCCTTCTGAGGGGTGCTAATGAAAAACTGTTTTTT. Amino acid sequence: CASSLLRGANEKLFF. The chain couples TRBV4-1 to TRBJ1-4; tentatively, D is TRBD1 (5 bases). Deletions cut 4 bases from V and 3 bases from J, with 12 bases between. The germline V gene encodes CDR1 MGHRA and CDR2 YSYEKL. The CDR3 loop spans 15 amino acids.

This clonotype was recorded at least ten times. V gene TRBV12-3 or TRBV12-4 combines with J gene TRBJ2-1; 8 bases are a match to TRBD2. The CDR3 covers 18 residues. Trimming at V came to 6 bases and at J to 7 bases, leaving 20 bases not matched to a gene. The CDR3 region has the DNA TGTGCCAGCAGCAAATCCCCGAGGGTTCAGCGGGAGATTAATGAGCAGTTCTTC. This encodes CASSKSPRVQREINEQFF.

The gene calls are TRBV6-2 or TRBV6-3 and TRBJ1-1; D is possibly TRBD1 (5 bases). V lost 7 bases, J lost 12 bases, and 21 bases lay in between. There are 13 residues in the CDR3. Germline V gives CDR1 MNHEY, CDR2 SVGEGT. The DNA for the CDR3 is TGTGCCAGCACCCGAAATATGGGGGGGTATCCTTTCTTT. As protein: CASTRNMGGYPFF.

V is TRBV12-3 or TRBV12-4 and J is TRBJ2-7; D might be TRBD1 (5 bases). Trimming left V 5 bases short and J 3 bases short, with 11 bases between. The CDR3 consists of 13 residues. CDR3 residues: CASSTTGLYEQYF. CDR3 DNA: TGTGCCAGCAGTACCACAGGTCTCTACGAGCAGTACTTC.

This clonotype came up many times. The V gene is TRBV4-3, the J gene TRBJ2-1; 12 nucleotides align to TRBD1. The trim removed 5 bases at V and 9 bases at J, leaving 11 bases unmatched. Germline lookup yields CDR1 LGHNA and CDR2 YSLEER. This CDR3 has 16 amino acids. The CDR3 nucleotides read TGCGCCAGCAGCTGGACGGGACAGGGGGCGCGGGGTGAGCAGTTCTTC. This translates into CASSWTGQGARGEQFF.

The table lists this clonotype with a count of one. This may be a read error, as it is one base from a much larger clone. The rearrangement links TRBV7-2 to TRBJ1-1; D gene unclear. The CDR3 has 16 amino acids. CDR1 and CDR2 from the germline V gene are SGHTA and FQGNSA. CDR3 amino acids: CVSKSAGLYPNTEAFF. The DNA of the CDR3 is TGTGTCAGCAAATCGGCCGGCCTTTACCCGAACACTGAAGCTTTCTTT.

This clonotype has only a few counts. This chain joins TRBV3-1 and TRBJ1-4; no definite D call. Germline CDR1 LGHDT, CDR2 YNNKEL (reference sequence). V was shortened by 1 base and J by 8 bases, with 5 bases between the two germline ends. This CDR3 comprises 12 residues. The CDR3 region is CASSQGVEKLFF. The CDR3 DNA sequence: TGTGCCAGCAGCCAAGGTGTGGAAAAACTGTTTTTT.

This clonotype has a count of ten or more. The V gene is TRBV15, the J gene TRBJ2-3; 11 nucleotides agree with TRBD2. With 0 bases clipped from V and 4 bases from J, the junction kept 0 bases outside the gene matches. This CDR3 has 15 amino acids. CDR1 LNHNV and CDR2 YYDKDF come from the germline V gene (reference sequence). The CDR3 sequence is CATSRELAGADTQYF. CDR3 in DNA: TGTGCCACCAGCAGAGAACTAGCGGGAGCAGATACGCAGTATTTT.